This T cell receptor beta chain was found in a study of post-analysis software for immune sequencing data. Study-level information: Recorded subtypes: relapsing-remitting, secondary progressive, progressive-relapsing; some patients unannotated. Study-level points and caveats: Controls had significantly higher normalized Chao1 diversity than multiple sclerosis patients. F-measure co-clustering was strong for batch-matched samples. There were five or six TRBV segments more frequent in patients than controls, and TRBV5-6, TRBV5-1 and TRBV20-1 were among them.

The CDR3 totals 15 residues. Trimming left V 5 bases short and J 5 bases short, with 16 bases between. A word on this clonotype: Its antigen is unknown.

Built from TCR beta cDNA, the libraries had unique molecular identifiers in them. Researchers reported approximately 500,000 cDNA molecules coming from roughly 1 to 10 million T cells. TCRdb re-called the PCR reads with MiXCR, one entry per CDR3 protein. The sample yields 650,000 to 900,000 distinct CDR3 sequences, roughly 50% seen once. This chain uses TRBV12-3 or TRBV12-4 with TRBJ2-1, with a weak D call TRBD1 (6 bases). The sample comprised blood. This TCR was recovered from a girl between 5 and 17 years old with multiple sclerosis. The DNA for the CDR3 is TGTGCCAGCAGTCCCCGTCAGGGGATCCACAATGAGCAGTTCTTC. Translated: CASSPRQGIHNEQFF.